This T cell receptor beta chain comes out of a study of CD4+ T cells in melanoma. Only in-frame clones appear in the TCRdb table, and some are missing; sequencing was by immunoSEQ multiplex PCR. In the table there are roughly 54,000 clones, roughly 87% of which are singletons. Germline lookup yields CDR1 MNHEY and CDR2 SVGAGI. With V trimmed by 4 bases and J by 2 bases, 4 bases remained unmatched. This CDR3 is built from 15 residues. The receptor's source is a human donor with melanoma. The chain uses TRBV6-5 and TRBJ1-3; 8 bases match TRBD1. The material sequenced was peripheral blood. The chain's CDR3 is CASSSTGGPGNTIYF. The CDR3 DNA reads as TGTGCCAGCAGTTCAACAGGGGGTCCTGGAAACACCATATATTTT.